This is a list of T cell receptor beta chains from one sample in a study of blood T cell repertoires in COVID-19. Some clones are missing from TCRdb's copy, which holds only in-frame ones; the method was immunoSEQ multiplex PCR. This sample has approximately 140,000 clones; roughly nine tenths occur once, and the top ten carry roughly 4%. The sequenced sample consisted of PBMCs or T cells enriched from blood (not recorded which). The source is a woman aged 40 to 50 who had been exposed to COVID-19. The CDR3 runs from the conserved cysteine through the conserved F or W. D genes are given only for firm matches. The size field is filled for only some rows; it gives once, few, many or a size class.

v_gene	j_gene	abundance	d_gene	CDR3nt	CDR3aa
TRBV2	TRBJ2-1	NA	TRBD2	TGTGCCAGCAGTGAGGCTAGCGGGGGGGCCAGGGATGAGCAGTTCTTC	CASSEASGGARDEQFF
TRBV19	TRBJ2-7	once	NA	TGTGCCAGTAGTCCTCAGGGGCCGGGAGAGCAGTACTTC	CASSPQGPGEQYF
TRBV7-8	TRBJ1-4	NA	NA	TGTGCCAGCAGCTTAGCATCACAGGAAAAACTGTTTTTT	CASSLASQEKLFF
TRBV19	TRBJ2-4	NA	NA	TGTGCCAGTAGTGAGGACAATTTCAGTCAGTACTTC	CASSEDNFSQYF
TRBV9	TRBJ1-1	NA	TRBD1	TGTGCCAGCAGCCCAGGGGGTTTCATGAACACTGAAGCTTTCTTT	CASSPGGFMNTEAFF
TRBV4-2	TRBJ1-1	NA	NA	TGTGCCAGCAGCCAAGTGACAGGTATGAACACTGAAGCTTTCTTT	CASSQVTGMNTEAFF
TRBV7-2	TRBJ2-2	NA	TRBD1	TGTGCCAGCAGCCGGAGGACAGGGGGCACCGGGGAGCTGTTTTTT	CASSRRTGGTGELFF
TRBV5-1	TRBJ1-6	NA	TRBD1	TGCGCCAGCGCTACGATACAGGGGGCGAATTCACCCCTCCACTTT	CASATIQGANSPLHF
TRBV5-1	TRBJ1-1	NA	TRBD1	TGCGCCAGCAGGGACAGGGACAAGAGTACTGAAGCTTTCTTT	CASRDRDKSTEAFF
TRBV9	TRBJ1-2	NA	TRBD1	TGTGCCAGCAGCGTGGACAGGCAAACTAACTATGGCTACACCTTC	CASSVDRQTNYGYTF
TRBV29-1	TRBJ1-2	NA	NA	TGCAGCGTTGTGGCCCTGGGAGATACTTACACCTTC	CSVVALGDTYTF
TRBV10-1	TRBJ2-5	NA	TRBD2	TGCGCCAGCAGTGAGTCGTCCGGGGGGGGAAGAGAGACCCAGTACTTC	CASSESSGGGRETQYF
TRBV5-8	TRBJ1-5	NA	TRBD1	TGTGCCAGCAGCGTGACAGGGAATCAGCCCCAGCATTTT	CASSVTGNQPQHF
TRBV9	TRBJ2-5	NA	TRBD2	TGTGCCAGCAGCGTAGGTTCTAGCGGGTACCAAGAGACCCAGTACTTC	CASSVGSSGYQETQYF
TRBV29-1	TRBJ1-1	once	TRBD1	TGCAGTACAGGGGCCAGGGGTACTGAAGCTTTCTTT	CSTGARGTEAFF
TRBV13	TRBJ2-7	once	NA	TGTGCCAGCAGCTTAGCATCCGGGACGGGGAGGAACGAGCAGTACTTC	CASSLASGTGRNEQYF
TRBV5-1	TRBJ2-5	NA	TRBD2	TGCGCCAGCAGCCGGGGACTAGAGGAGACCCAGTACTTC	CASSRGLEETQYF
TRBV7-2	TRBJ2-7	NA	TRBD2	TGTGCCAGCAGCTTAACGACTAGCGGGAGGGCCTACGAGCAGTACTTC	CASSLTTSGRAYEQYF
TRBV6-1	TRBJ1-4	NA	NA	TGTGCCAGCAGTGAAATGTACAGGGCAAATGAAAAACTGTTTTTT	CASSEMYRANEKLFF
TRBV29-1	TRBJ1-2	NA	NA	TGCAGCGCCAGCCGCAGGGCGGATGGCTACACCTTC	CSASRRADGYTF
TRBV5-4	TRBJ2-7	NA	NA	TGTGCCAGCAGCTCCTCGGGACTTACCTACGAGCAGTACTTC	CASSSSGLTYEQYF
TRBV28	TRBJ2-7	NA	TRBD1	TGTGCCAGCAGTCCCGCCGGACAGGGTGGGTACGAGCAGTACTTC	CASSPAGQGGYEQYF
TRBV14	TRBJ2-2	NA	NA	TGTGCCAGCAGAGGGGGGGCAACCGGGGAGCTGTTTTTT	CASRGGATGELFF
TRBV7-2	TRBJ2-7	NA	TRBD1	TGTGCCAGCAGCTTAGGACAGGGGGGATCTTACGAGCAGTACTTC	CASSLGQGGSYEQYF
TRBV18	TRBJ1-2	NA	NA	TGTGCCAGCTCATCACCCCGGGACACCTATGGCTACACCTTC	CASSSPRDTYGYTF
TRBV2	TRBJ1-2	NA	TRBD1	TGTGCCAGCAGTGAAGCGCTTGGGACAGGGAGTCGTGGCTACACCTTC	CASSEALGTGSRGYTF
TRBV7-9	TRBJ1-6	NA	TRBD1	TGTGCCAGCAGCCCAGGAGGGACAGGGTTTACCTATAATTCACCCCTCCACTTT	CASSPGGTGFTYNSPLHF
TRBV20-1	TRBJ2-7	many	TRBD1	TGCAGTGCCGGACAGGGCTACGAGCAGTACTTC	CSAGQGYEQYF
TRBV4-1	TRBJ2-5	NA	TRBD2	TGCGCCAGCAACCTGACTAGCGCTATAAGTGGGACCCAGTACTTC	CASNLTSAISGTQYF
TRBV5-1	TRBJ2-7	NA	NA	TGCGCCAGCAGCTTGGGGTTTGGGCAGGGAGGCGAGCAGTACTTC	CASSLGFGQGGEQYF
TRBV2	TRBJ2-7	NA	NA	TGTGCCAGCATTCCGGGGCCGGGGGTCCCTTACGAGCAGTACTTC	CASIPGPGVPYEQYF
TRBV5-1	TRBJ1-6	few	NA	TGCGCCAGCAGCGAGGGACTTAATAATTCACCCCTCCACTTT	CASSEGLNNSPLHF